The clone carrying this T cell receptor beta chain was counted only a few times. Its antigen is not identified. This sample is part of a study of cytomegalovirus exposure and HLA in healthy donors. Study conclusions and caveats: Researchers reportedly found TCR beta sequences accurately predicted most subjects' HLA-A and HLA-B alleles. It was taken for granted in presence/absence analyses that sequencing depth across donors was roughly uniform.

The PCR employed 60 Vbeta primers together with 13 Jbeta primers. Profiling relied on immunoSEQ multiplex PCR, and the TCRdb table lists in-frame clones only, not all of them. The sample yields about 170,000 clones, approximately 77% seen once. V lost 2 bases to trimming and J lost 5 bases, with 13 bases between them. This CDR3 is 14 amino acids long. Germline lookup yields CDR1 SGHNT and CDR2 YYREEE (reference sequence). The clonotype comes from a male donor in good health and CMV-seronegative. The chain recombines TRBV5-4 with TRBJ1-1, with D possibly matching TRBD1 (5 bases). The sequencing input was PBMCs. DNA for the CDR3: TGTGCCAGCAGCTTACCACCGCGGGGGACTGAAGCTTTCTTT. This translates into CASSLPPRGTEAFF.